The 14 T cell receptor beta chains given below trace back to one sample, sequenced in a study of T cells after yellow fever vaccination (dated 2019 in TCRdb). The treatment or condition label, read with the paper, signifies: live attenuated yellow fever vaccine strain. The method was 5' RACE. TCRdb names Illumina NovaSeq 6000 as the instrument used. TCRdb cleaned the public reads at Q25 with fastp, built clones with MiXCR and kept in-frame beta chains. Each CDR3 protein gets just one entry, which takes the most common genes and DNA from the rows behind it. The sample table shows approximately 120,000 distinct CDR3 sequences, and almost 9% are seen once. In total, the top ten clones hold about two fifths of the sample. Sample: CD8+ T cells sorted from PBMCs, taken on the day of the yellow fever booster vaccination. These receptors were taken from a man in his late teens or twenties who received the YFV17D yellow fever vaccine.

CDR3 in amino acids: CASSPTSGGAPTDTQYF. The CDR3 nucleotides are TGTGCCAGCAGCCCGACTAGCGGGGGTGCCCCCACAGATACGCAGTATTTT. The chain uses TRBV7-2 and TRBJ2-3, with 12 bases lining up with TRBD2. The CDR3 runs to 17 residues. From germline, CDR1 is SGHTA and CDR2 FQGNSA. V trimming: 5 bases; J trimming: 2 bases; junction bases outside the gene matches: 8.

This clonotype has more than one count but fewer than ten. This sequence joins TRBV7-8 and TRBJ2-5; maybe TRBD1 (8 bases). This CDR3 contains 15 residues. Between the trimmed V and J ends, which lost 1 base and 13 bases, there was a span of 22 bases. Germline CDR1 SGHVS, CDR2 FQNEAQ. The CDR3 region is CASSLGGGQEYDGYF. CDR3 DNA: TGTGCCAGCAGCTTAGGGGGGGGACAGGAGTACGACGGGTACTTC.

The chain couples TRBV20-1 to TRBJ1-1; no firm D call. Trimming cost V 3 bases and J 7 bases, with 15 bases left between them. Germline V gene data show CDR1 as DFQATT and CDR2 as SNEGSKA (reference sequence). The CDR3 runs to 13 residues. CDR3 in DNA: TGCAGTGCTAGTGACCGTAGAGTAATTGAAGCTTTCTTT. Protein product: CSASDRRVIEAFF.

This clonotype was seen a few times. This rearrangement joins TRBV7-3 to TRBJ2-3; D perhaps matches TRBD2 (7 bases). Trimming shortened V by 3 bases and J by 3 bases, and 19 bases separated the two germline ends. Germline CDR1 and CDR2: SGHTA and FQGTGA. The CDR3 has 17 amino acids. CDR3 sequence reads: CASSFLGGGPGTDTQYF. In DNA, the CDR3 is TGTGCCAGCAGCTTCCTTGGGGGGGGGCCAGGGACAGATACGCAGTATTTT. The whole variable domain, filled in from reference TRBV7-3 and TRBJ2-3, reads GAGVSQTPSNKVTEKGKYVELRCDPISGHTALYWYRQSLGQGPEFLIYFQGTGAADDSGLPNDRFFAVRPEGSVSTLKIQRTERGDSAVYLCASSFLGGGPGTDTQYFGPGTRLTVL.

This clonotype appeared a few times. This chain uses TRBV4-1 with TRBJ2-7, with a tentative D call TRBD1 (6 bases). The CDR3 runs to 15 residues. V lost 4 bases and J lost 5, with 18 bases in between. From germline, CDR1 is MGHRA and CDR2 YSYEKL. The CDR3 reads CASSPRDISPDEQYV. CDR3 in DNA: TGCGCCAGCAGCCCCCGGGACATCTCACCCGACGAGCAGTACGTC.

There are a few counts of this clonotype. This chain uses TRBV12-3 or TRBV12-4 with TRBJ2-1; no clear D. The CDR3 is 12 amino acids. V was clipped by 8 bases and J by 5 bases, with 10 bases between them. The CDR3 here is CASVGPNNEQFF. CDR3 nucleotide sequence: TGTGCCAGCGTTGGGCCTAACAATGAGCAGTTCTTC.

V is TRBV5-1 and J is TRBJ1-1; D is possibly TRBD1 (5 bases). The V end was cut by 8 bases, the J end by 4 bases, with 18 bases between. The CDR3 covers 14 residues. The germline V gene encodes CDR1 SGHRS and CDR2 YFSETQ. The CDR3 sequence: CASTPQGDGTEAFF. The DNA for the CDR3 is TGCGCCAGTACCCCCCAGGGCGACGGCACTGAAGCTTTCTTT.

The chain has TRBV12-5 and TRBJ2-1; 7 nucleotides agree with TRBD1. V dropped 2 bases and J dropped 0; count of bases not matched to a gene: 4. This CDR3 has 16 amino acids. CDR1 and CDR2 (germline): LGHNT, FRNRAP. As DNA, the CDR3 is TGTGCTAGTGGTTTGATACAGGGGAGCTCCTACAATGAGCAGTTCTTC. It translates to CASGLIQGSSYNEQFF.

This clonotype has more than one count but fewer than ten. The chain uses TRBV7-2 and TRBJ2-5, with 10 bases matching TRBD2. The trim removed 2 bases at V and 5 bases at J, leaving 14 bases unmatched. Germline CDR1 and CDR2: SGHTA and FQGNSA. The CDR3 totals 18 residues. The CDR3 spells CASSLTSGWLAGVETQYF. Written as DNA, the CDR3 is TGTGCCAGCAGCTTAACAAGCGGGTGGCTAGCGGGGGTGGAGACCCAGTACTTC.

Only a few counts were recorded for this clonotype. The gene calls are TRBV24-1 and TRBJ1-2, with 10 bases identical to TRBD1. V lost 2 bases and J lost 6; bases outside the gene matches: 8. This CDR3 has 16 residues. Germline V gene lookup returns CDR1 KGHDR and CDR2 SFDVKD. The CDR3 DNA reads as TGTGCCACCAGTGATTCTGGGACAGGGGATAAAGATGGCTACACCTTC. It codes for CATSDSGTGDKDGYTF.

CDR3 coding DNA: TGCGCCAGCAGCCAAGCCGACGGCAATGAGCAGTTCTTC. This translates into CASSQADGNEQFF. The chain combines TRBV4-1 with TRBJ2-1; D is unclear. V gave up 1 base and J gave up 6 bases, with 7 bases separating them. Germline V lookup: CDR1 MGHRA, CDR2 YSYEKL. The length of the CDR3 is 13 residues.

This clonotype showed up just a few times. CDR3 bases: TGTGCCAGCAGCTTGTGGGGCAGTAACACTGAAGCTTTCTTT. Its protein product is CASSLWGSNTEAFF. The V gene is TRBV5-4, the J gene TRBJ1-1, with D possibly matching TRBD1 (5 bases). Germline CDR1 is SGHNT and CDR2 is YYREEE (reference sequence). The CDR3 has 14 amino acids. V gave up 1 base and J gave up 2 bases, with 9 bases separating them.

This clonotype was observed a few times. The rearrangement uses TRBV6-5 and TRBJ1-2, with unresolved D. From germline, CDR1 is MNHEY and CDR2 SVGAGI. There are 13 residues in the CDR3. The V and J ends lost 2 bases and 5 bases respectively, with 9 bases between them. CDR3 residues: CASSYLGEYGYTF. Here the CDR3 DNA reads TGTGCCAGCAGTTACCTTGGGGAATATGGCTACACCTTC.

The chain carries TRBV4-3 and TRBJ2-3; possible D gene TRBD2, 7 bases. Trimming shortened V by 3 bases and J by 6 bases, and 13 bases separated the two germline ends. The germline V gene encodes CDR1 LGHNA and CDR2 YSLEER. This CDR3 comprises 14 residues. The CDR3 spells CASSHRGGSDTQYF. The CDR3 nucleotides are TGCGCCAGCAGCCACCGCGGGGGCTCCGATACGCAGTATTTT.